This T cell receptor beta chain was retrieved from a study of blood T cell repertoires in COVID-19. Across the whole study: Samples came from the United States, Italy and Spain, spanning acute and convalescent COVID-19. PBMCs, B-cell-depleted T cells, or T cells provided the cDNA or gDNA that made up the material.

The authors' processing: Amplification of reference gene primers provided the estimated nucleated cell counts. The method was immunoSEQ multiplex PCR; TCRdb's version includes in-frame clones alone and lacks a portion of them. V and J calls and clone size come straight from that table; D and trimming were deduced from the DNA. The profile covers 250,000 to 350,000 clones, with about 91% appearing a single time and 12% taken by the ten largest. Sequencing input: peripheral blood. The sequence was collected from a woman in her sixties with acute or convalescent COVID-19.

The CDR3 nucleotides read TGTGCCAGCAGCTGGACTAGCGGAGGGTCCGATGAGCAGTTCTTC. This codes for CASSWTSGGSDEQFF. The rearrangement joins TRBV6-5 to TRBJ2-1, with 10 bases fitting TRBD2. CDR1 MNHEY and CDR2 SVGAGI come from the germline V gene. The CDR3 contains 15 residues. With V trimmed by 6 bases and J by 8 bases, 10 bases remained unmatched.